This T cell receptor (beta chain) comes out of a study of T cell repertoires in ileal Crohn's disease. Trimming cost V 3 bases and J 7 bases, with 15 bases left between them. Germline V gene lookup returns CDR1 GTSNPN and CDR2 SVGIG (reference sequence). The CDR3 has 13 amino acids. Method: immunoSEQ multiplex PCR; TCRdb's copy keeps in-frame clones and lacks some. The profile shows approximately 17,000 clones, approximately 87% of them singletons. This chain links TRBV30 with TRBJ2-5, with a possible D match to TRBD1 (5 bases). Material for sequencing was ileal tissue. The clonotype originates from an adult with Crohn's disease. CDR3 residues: CAWRAGLQGTQYF. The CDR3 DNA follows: TGTGCCTGGAGGGCAGGCCTTCAGGGGACCCAGTACTTC.